This TCR beta chain was found in a study of cytomegalovirus exposure and HLA in healthy donors. Germline V gene lookup returns CDR1 ENHRY and CDR2 SYGVKD. Trimming at V came to 3 bases and at J to 6 bases, leaving 8 bases not matched to a gene. The length of the CDR3 is 14 residues. This clone was seen only once. PCR employed 60 Vbeta and 13 Jbeta primers. Some clones are missing from TCRdb's copy, which holds only in-frame ones; the method was immunoSEQ multiplex PCR. This sample has roughly 130,000 clones, with around 66% found just once. The chain uses TRBV10-3 and TRBJ2-7; TRBD2 matches 7 bases. This receptor was identified in a woman in her 40s in good health and CMV-seropositive. Sequencing used PBMCs. The DNA of the CDR3 is TGTGCCATCAGTGAAGCCGGGGGGATGCGCGAGCAGTACTTC. This encodes CAISEAGGMREQYF.